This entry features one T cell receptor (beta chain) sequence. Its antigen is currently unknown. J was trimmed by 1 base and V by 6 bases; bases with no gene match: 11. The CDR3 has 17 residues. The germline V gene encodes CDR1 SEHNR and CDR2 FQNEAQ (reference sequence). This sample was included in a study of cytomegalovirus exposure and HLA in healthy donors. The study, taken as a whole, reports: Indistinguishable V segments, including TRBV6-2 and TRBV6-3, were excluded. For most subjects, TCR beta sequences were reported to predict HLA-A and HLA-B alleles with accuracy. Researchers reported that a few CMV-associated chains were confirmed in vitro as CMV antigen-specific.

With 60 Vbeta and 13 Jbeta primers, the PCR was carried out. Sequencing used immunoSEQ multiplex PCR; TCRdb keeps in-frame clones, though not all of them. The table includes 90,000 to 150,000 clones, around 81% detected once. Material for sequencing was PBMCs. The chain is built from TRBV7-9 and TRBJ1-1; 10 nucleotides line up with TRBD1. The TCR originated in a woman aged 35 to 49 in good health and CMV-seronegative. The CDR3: CASRPRQGAQRNTEAFF. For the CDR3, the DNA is TGTGCCAGCAGACCTCGACAGGGGGCGCAGAGGAACACTGAAGCTTTCTTT. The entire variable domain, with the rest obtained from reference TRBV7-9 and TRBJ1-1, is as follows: DTGVSQNPRHKITKRGQNVTFRCDPISEHNRLYWYRQTLGQGPEFLTYFQNEAQLEKSRLLSDRFSAERPKGSFSTLEIQRTEQGDSAMYLCASRPRQGAQRNTEAFFGQGTRLTVV.